Listed here are 4 T cell receptor beta chains from one sample, sequenced in a study of T cells in Graves' hyperthyroidism and ophthalmopathy. Researchers took RNA transcripts and amplified the TCR beta CDR3 regions from them. Carried out on the TCR CDR3, a first-round RT-PCR used the HTBI primer set. From the multiplex PCR reads, TCRdb called clonotypes with MiXCR, one entry per CDR3 protein. The sample yields over 700,000 distinct CDR3 sequences, 35% to 45% seen once. Input material: blood. These receptors all come from a man between 18 and 29 years old with Graves' hyperthyroidism.

The chain recombines TRBV5-5 with TRBJ1-1; weak D call: TRBD1 (5 bases). V dropped 3 bases and J dropped 0 bases, with 9 bases sitting between them. Germline CDR1 and CDR2: SGHKS and YYEKEE (reference sequence). The CDR3 runs 14 residues. The CDR3 DNA sequence: TGTGCCAGCAGCTGGGACGGCATGAACACTGAAGCTTTCTTT. It encodes CASSWDGMNTEAFF. The whole variable domain, remainder taken from reference TRBV5-5 and TRBJ1-1, is DAGVTQSPTHLIKTRGQQVTLRCSPISGHKSVSWYQQVLGQGPQFIFQYYEKEERGRGNFPDRFSARQFPNYSSELNVNALLLGDSALYLCASSWDGMNTEAFFGQGTRLTVV.

This clonotype was recorded once. V usage is TRBV7-8 and J usage is TRBJ1-4; TRBD1 aligns across 8 bases. The CDR3 consists of 16 residues. V dropped 0 bases and J dropped 10; count of bases not matched to a gene: 10. Germline loops: CDR1 SGHVS, CDR2 FQNEAQ. The CDR3 DNA reads as TGTGCCAGCAGCTTAGCTCTGCAGGGGGCCTCTGGAAAACTGTTTTTT. It yields the protein CASSLALQGASGKLFF.

The J gene is TRBJ1-3, the V gene TRBV4-2, with a tentative D call TRBD1 (5 bases). Germline loops: CDR1 LGHNA, CDR2 YNFKEQ. V was trimmed by 2 bases and J by 8 bases, leaving 10 bases between them. The CDR3 is 13 amino acids. This CDR3 is CASSQQGGDTIYF. In DNA form, the CDR3 reads TGTGCCAGCAGCCAACAGGGAGGAGACACCATATATTTT.

There are a few counts of this clonotype. The chain has TRBV12-3 or TRBV12-4 and TRBJ1-5, with 8 bases identical to TRBD1. The CDR3 is made up of 15 amino acids. Germline trimming cut 2 bases from V and 5 bases from J; bases unmatched to any gene: 5. Here the CDR3 reads CASSLSRGLDQPQHF. CDR3 DNA sequence: TGTGCCAGCAGTTTAAGCAGGGGGCTCGATCAGCCCCAGCATTTT.